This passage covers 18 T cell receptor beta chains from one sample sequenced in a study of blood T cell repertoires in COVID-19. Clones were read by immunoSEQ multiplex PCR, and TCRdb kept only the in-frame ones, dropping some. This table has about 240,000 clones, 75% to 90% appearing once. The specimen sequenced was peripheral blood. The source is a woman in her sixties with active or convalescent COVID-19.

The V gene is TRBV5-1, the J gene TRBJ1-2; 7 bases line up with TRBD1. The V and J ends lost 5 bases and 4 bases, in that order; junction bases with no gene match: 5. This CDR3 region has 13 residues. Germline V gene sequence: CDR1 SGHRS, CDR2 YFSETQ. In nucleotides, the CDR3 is TGCGCCAGCAGTTCGGGACAGAGCTATGGCTACACCTTC. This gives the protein CASSSGQSYGYTF. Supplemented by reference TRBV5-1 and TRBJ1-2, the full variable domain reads KAGVTQTPRYLIKTRGQQVTLSCSPISGHRSVSWYQQTPGQGLQFLFEYFSETQRNKGNFPGRFSGRQFSNSRSEMNVSTLELGDSALYLCASSSGQSYGYTFGSGTRLTVV.

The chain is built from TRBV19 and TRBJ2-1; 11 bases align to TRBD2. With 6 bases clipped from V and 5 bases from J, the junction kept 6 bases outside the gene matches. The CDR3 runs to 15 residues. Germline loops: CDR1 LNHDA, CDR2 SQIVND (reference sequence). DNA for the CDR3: TGTGCCAGTAGGTCTTCTAGCGGGGGGAACAATGAGCAGTTCTTC. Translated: CASRSSSGGNNEQFF.

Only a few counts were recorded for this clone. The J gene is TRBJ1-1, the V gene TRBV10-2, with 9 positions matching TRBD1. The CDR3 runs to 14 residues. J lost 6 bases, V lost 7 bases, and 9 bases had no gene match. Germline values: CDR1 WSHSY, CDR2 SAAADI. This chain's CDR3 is CASTRQGDLSEAFF. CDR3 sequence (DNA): TGCGCCAGCACGCGACAGGGGGATCTGTCTGAAGCTTTCTTT.

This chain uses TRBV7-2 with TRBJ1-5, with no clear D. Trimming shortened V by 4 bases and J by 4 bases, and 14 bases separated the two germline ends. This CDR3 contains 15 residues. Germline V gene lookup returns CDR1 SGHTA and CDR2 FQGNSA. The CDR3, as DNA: TGTGCCAGCAGCTCCTTGCCCCGCAGGAATCAGCCCCAGCATTTT. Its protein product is CASSSLPRRNQPQHF.

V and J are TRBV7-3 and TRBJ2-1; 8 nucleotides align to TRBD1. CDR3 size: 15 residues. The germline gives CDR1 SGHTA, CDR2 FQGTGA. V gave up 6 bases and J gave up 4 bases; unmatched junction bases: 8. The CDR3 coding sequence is TGTGCCAGCAGTTCGGTCCGGACAGGGTACAATGAGCAGTTCTTC. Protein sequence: CASSSVRTGYNEQFF.

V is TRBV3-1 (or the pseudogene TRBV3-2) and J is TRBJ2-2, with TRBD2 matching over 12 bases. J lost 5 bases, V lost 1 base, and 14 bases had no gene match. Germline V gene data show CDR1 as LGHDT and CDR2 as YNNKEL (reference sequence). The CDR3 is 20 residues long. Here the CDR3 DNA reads TGTGCCAGCAGCCAAGTCCCCTTAACTAGCGGGGGGACTAAGACCGGGGAGCTGTTTTTT. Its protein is CASSQVPLTSGGTKTGELFF.

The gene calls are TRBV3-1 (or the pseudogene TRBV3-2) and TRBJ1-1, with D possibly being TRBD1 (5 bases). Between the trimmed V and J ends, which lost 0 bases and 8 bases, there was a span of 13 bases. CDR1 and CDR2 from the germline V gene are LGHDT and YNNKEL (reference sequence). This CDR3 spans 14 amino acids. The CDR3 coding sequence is TGTGCCAGCAGCCAAGAGGGGCGAGCAACAGAAGCTTTCTTT. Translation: CASSQEGRATEAFF.

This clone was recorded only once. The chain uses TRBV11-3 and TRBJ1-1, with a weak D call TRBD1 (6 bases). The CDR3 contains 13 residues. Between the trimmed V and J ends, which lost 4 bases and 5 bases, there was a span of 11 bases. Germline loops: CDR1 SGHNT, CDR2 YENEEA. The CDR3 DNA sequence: TGTGCCAGCAGCTGGAACAGGGAGACTGAAGCTTTCTTT. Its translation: CASSWNRETEAFF.

CDR3 residues: CASTLGVAYGYTF. CDR3 nucleotide sequence: TGTGCCAGCACCCTCGGGGTGGCCTATGGCTACACCTTC. The V call is TRBV6-5, the J call TRBJ1-2; D call uncertain. Germline assignment: CDR1 MNHEY and CDR2 SVGAGI. CDR3 length equals 13 residues. The V and J ends lost 7 bases and 4 bases respectively, with 13 bases between them.

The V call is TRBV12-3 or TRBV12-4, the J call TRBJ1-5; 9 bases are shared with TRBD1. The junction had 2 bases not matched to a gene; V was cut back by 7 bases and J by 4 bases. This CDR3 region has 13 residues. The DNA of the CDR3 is TGTGCCAGCAAGGGGACAGGGAATCAGCCCCAGCATTTT. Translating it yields CASKGTGNQPQHF.

As DNA, the CDR3 is TGTGCCAGCAGCTTAGGGATGAGGCAGTCTCCGCAGTATTTT. Protein product: CASSLGMRQSPQYF. The gene calls are TRBV7-2 and TRBJ2-3, with D unresolved. CDR3 length: 14 amino acids. With 1 base removed from V and 10 bases from J, the gap between germline ends came to 15 bases. Per germline, CDR1 SGHTA and CDR2 FQGNSA. Variable domain in full (rest from reference TRBV7-2 and TRBJ2-3): GAGVSQSPSNKVTEKGKDVELRCDPISGHTALYWYRQSLGQGLEFLIYFQGNSAPDKSGLPSDRFSAERTGGSVSTLTIQRTQQEDSAVYLCASSLGMRQSPQYFGPGTRLTVL.

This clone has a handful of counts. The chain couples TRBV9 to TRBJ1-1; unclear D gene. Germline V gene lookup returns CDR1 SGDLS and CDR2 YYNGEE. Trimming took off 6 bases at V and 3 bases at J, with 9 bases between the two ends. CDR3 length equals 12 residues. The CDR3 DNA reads TGTGCCAGCATCAGAGGAGACACTGAAGCTTTCTTT. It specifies CASIRGDTEAFF.

The CDR3 is CASTRDRDAGQPQHF. The CDR3 coding sequence is TGTGCCAGTACCAGGGACAGGGATGCAGGTCAGCCCCAGCATTTT. The chain employs TRBV19 and TRBJ1-5, with 9 bases matching TRBD1. Unmatched junction bases numbered 10, after V lost 7 bases and J lost 6 bases. Germline assignment: CDR1 LNHDA and CDR2 SQIVND (reference sequence). This CDR3 comprises 15 residues.

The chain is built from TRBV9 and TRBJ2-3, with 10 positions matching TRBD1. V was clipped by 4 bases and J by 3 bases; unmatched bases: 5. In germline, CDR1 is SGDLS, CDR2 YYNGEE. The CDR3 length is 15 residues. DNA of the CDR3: TGTGCCAGCAGCACCCGGACAGGGGGGACAGATACGCAGTATTTT. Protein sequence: CASSTRTGGTDTQYF.

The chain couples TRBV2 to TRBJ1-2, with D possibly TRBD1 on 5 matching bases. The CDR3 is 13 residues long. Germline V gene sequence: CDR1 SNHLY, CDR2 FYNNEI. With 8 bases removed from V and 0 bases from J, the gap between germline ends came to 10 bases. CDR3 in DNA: TGTGCCAGCTCTCGACAGACTAACTATGGCTACACCTTC. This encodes CASSRQTNYGYTF.

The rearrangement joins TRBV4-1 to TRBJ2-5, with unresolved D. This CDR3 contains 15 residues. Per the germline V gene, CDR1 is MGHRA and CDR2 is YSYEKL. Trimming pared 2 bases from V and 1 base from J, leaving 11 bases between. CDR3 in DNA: TGCGCCAGCAGCCAACCCTTTGACTTCCAAGAGACCCAGTACTTC. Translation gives CASSQPFDFQETQYF.

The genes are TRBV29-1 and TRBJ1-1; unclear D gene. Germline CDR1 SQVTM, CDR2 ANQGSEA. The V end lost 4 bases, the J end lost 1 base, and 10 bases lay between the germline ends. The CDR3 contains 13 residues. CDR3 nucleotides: TGCAGCGTTGGAGGGCGGAGGAACACTGAAGCTTTCTTT. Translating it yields CSVGGRRNTEAFF.

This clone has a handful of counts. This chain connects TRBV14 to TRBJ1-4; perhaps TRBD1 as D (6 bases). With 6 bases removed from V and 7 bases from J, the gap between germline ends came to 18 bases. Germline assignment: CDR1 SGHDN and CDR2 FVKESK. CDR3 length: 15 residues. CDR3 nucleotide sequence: TGTGCCAGCAGTCTCGCCGCGGGGGCCGGTGAAAAACTGTTTTTT. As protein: CASSLAAGAGEKLFF.